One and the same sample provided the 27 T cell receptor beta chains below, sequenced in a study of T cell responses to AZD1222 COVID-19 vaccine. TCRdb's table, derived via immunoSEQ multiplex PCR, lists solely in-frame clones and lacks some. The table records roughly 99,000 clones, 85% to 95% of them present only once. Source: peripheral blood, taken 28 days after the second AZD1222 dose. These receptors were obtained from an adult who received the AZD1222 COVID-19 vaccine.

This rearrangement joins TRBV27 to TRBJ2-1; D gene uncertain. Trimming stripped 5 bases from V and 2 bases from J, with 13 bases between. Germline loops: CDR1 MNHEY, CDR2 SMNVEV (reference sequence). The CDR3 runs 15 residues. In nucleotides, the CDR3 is TGTGCCAGCAGTCGCGGCGCCCGCGCCTACAATGAGCAGTTCTTC. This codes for CASSRGARAYNEQFF.

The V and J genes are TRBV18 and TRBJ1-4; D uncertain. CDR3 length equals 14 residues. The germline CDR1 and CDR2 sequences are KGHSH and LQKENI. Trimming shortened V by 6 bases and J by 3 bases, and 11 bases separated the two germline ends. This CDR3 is CASSPVGANEKLFF. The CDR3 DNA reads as TGTGCCAGCTCCCCGGTTGGGGCTAATGAAAAACTGTTTTTT. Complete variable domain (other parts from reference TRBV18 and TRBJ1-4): NAGVMQNPRHLVRRRGQEARLRCSPMKGHSHVYWYRQLPEEGLKFMVYLQKENIIDESGMPKERFSAEFPKEGPSILRIQQVVRGDSAAYFCASSPVGANEKLFFGSGTQLSVL.

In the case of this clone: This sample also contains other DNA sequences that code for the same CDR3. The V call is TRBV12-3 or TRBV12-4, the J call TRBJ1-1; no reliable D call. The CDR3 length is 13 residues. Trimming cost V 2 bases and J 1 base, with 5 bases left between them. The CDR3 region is CASSLRGNTEAFF. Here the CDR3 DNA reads TGTGCCAGCAGTTTACGAGGGAACACTGAAGCTTTCTTT.

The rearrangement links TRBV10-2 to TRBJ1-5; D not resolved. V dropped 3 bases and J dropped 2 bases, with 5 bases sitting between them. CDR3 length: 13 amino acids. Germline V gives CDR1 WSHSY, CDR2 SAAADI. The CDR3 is CASSENGNQPQHF. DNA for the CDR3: TGCGCCAGCAGTGAAAACGGCAATCAGCCCCAGCATTTT.

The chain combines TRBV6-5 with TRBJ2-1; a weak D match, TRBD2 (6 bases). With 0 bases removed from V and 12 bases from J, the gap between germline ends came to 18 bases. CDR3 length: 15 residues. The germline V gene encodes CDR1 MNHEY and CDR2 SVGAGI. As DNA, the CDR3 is TGTGCCAGCAGTTACTCAATCCTAACGGGAGAGGGGCAGTTCTTC. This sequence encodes CASSYSILTGEGQFF.

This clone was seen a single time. The CDR3 region has the DNA TGTGCCAGTAGTCCAGGACTAGCGGGAGGCTCCTACAATGAGCAGTTCTTC. Translation: CASSPGLAGGSYNEQFF. This chain links TRBV19 with TRBJ2-1; TRBD2 aligns across 14 bases. J was trimmed by 0 bases and V by 5 bases; bases with no gene match: 3. Germline V gives CDR1 LNHDA, CDR2 SQIVND (reference sequence). The CDR3 consists of 17 residues. Together with reference TRBV19 and TRBJ2-1, the CDR3 gives the full variable domain: DGGITQSPKYLFRKEGQNVTLSCEQNLNHDAMYWYRQDPGQGLRLIYYSQIVNDFQKGDIAEGYSVSREKKESFPLTVTSAQKNPTAFYLCASSPGLAGGSYNEQFFGPGTRLTVL.

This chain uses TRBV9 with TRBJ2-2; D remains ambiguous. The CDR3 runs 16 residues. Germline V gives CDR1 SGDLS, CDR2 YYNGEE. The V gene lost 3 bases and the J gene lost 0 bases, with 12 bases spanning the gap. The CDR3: CASSALPGANTGELFF. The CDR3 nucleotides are TGTGCCAGCAGCGCTCTCCCGGGCGCGAACACCGGGGAGCTGTTTTTT.

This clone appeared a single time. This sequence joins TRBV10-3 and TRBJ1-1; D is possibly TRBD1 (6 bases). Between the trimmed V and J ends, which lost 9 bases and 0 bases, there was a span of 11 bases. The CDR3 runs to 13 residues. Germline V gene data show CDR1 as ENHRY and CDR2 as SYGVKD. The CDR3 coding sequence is TGTGCCATTTCCCAGGGGCTGAACACTGAAGCTTTCTTT. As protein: CAISQGLNTEAFF.

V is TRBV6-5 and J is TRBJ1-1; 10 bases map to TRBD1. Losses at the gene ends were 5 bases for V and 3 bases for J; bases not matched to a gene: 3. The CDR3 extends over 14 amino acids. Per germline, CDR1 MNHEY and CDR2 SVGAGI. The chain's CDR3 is CASSRQGADTEAFF. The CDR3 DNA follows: TGTGCCAGCAGTCGACAGGGGGCGGACACTGAAGCTTTCTTT.

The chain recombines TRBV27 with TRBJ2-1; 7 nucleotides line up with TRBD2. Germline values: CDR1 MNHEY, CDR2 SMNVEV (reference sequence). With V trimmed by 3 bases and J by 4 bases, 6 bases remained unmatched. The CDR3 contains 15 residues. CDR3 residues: CASSFRLAVYNEQFF. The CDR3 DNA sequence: TGTGCCAGCAGTTTTCGGCTAGCGGTATACAATGAGCAGTTCTTC.

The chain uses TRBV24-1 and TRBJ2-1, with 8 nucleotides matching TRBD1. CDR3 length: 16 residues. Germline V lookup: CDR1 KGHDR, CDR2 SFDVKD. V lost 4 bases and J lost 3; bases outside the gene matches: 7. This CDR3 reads CATSEQAGQDYNEQFF. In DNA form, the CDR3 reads TGTGCCACCAGTGAGCAGGCGGGACAGGACTACAATGAGCAGTTCTTC.

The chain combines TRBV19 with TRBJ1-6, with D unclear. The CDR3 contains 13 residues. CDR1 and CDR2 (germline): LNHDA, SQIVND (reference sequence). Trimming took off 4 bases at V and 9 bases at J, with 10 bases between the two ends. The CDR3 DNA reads TGTGCCAGTAGTACCGATTCAGGTTCACCCCTCCACTTT. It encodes CASSTDSGSPLHF.

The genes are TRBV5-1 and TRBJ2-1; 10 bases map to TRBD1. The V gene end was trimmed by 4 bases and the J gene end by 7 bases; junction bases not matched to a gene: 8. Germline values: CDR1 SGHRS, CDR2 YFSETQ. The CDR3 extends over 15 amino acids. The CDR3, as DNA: TGCGCCAGCAGCATCCCCGGGACAGGGGATAATGAGCAGTTCTTC. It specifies CASSIPGTGDNEQFF.

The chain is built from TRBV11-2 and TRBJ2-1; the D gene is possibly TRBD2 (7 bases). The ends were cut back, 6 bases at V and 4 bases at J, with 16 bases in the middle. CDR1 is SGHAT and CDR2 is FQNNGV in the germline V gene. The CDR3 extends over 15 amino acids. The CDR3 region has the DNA TGTGCCAGCAGTACCCAGAGGGGGGGGTACAATGAGCAGTTCTTC. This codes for CASSTQRGGYNEQFF.

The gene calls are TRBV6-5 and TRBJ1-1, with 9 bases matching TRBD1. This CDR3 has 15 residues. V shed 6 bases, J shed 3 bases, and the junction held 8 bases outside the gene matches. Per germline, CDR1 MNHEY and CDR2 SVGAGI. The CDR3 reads CASSFNRGRDTEAFF. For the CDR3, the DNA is TGTGCCAGCAGCTTCAACAGGGGGCGGGACACTGAAGCTTTCTTT.

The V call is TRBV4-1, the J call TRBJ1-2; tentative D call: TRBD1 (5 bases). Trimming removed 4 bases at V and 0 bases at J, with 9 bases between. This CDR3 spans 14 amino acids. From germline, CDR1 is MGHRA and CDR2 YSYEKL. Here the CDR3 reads CASSPGLSNYGYTF. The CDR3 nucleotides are TGCGCCAGCAGCCCGGGGCTCTCTAACTATGGCTACACCTTC.

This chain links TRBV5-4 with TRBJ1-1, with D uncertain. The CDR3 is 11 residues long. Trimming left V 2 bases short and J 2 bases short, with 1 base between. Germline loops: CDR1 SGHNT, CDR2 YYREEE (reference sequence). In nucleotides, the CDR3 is TGTGCCAGCAGCTTTAACACTGAAGCTTTCTTT. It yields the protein CASSFNTEAFF.

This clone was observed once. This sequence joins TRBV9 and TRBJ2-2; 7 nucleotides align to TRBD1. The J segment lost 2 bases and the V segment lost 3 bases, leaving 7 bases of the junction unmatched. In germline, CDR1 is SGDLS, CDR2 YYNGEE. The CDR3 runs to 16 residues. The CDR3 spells CASSDPGGANTGELFF. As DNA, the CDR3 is TGTGCCAGCAGCGACCCAGGGGGAGCCAACACCGGGGAGCTGTTTTTT.

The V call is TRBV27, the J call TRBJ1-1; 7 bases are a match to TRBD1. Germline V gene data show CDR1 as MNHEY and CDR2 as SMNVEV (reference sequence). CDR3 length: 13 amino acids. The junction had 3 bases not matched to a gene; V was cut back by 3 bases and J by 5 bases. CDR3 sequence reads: CASSLTGRTEAFF. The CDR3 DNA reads TGTGCCAGCAGTTTGACAGGGAGGACTGAAGCTTTCTTT.

CDR3 in amino acids: CSVSAGEADTQYF. The CDR3 nucleotides read TGCAGCGTTTCAGCGGGAGAGGCAGATACGCAGTATTTT. The V call is TRBV29-1, the J call TRBJ2-3; 8 bases are a match to TRBD2. Losses at the gene ends were 5 bases for V and 4 bases for J; bases not matched to a gene: 5. This CDR3 is 13 amino acids long. The germline V gene has CDR1 SQVTM and CDR2 ANQGSEA.

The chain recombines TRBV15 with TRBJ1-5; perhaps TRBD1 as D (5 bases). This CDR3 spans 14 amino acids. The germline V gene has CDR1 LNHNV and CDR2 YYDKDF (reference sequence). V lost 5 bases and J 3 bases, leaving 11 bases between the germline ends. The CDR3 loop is CATSAAGNNQPQHF. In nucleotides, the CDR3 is TGTGCCACCAGCGCGGCAGGGAACAATCAGCCCCAGCATTTT.

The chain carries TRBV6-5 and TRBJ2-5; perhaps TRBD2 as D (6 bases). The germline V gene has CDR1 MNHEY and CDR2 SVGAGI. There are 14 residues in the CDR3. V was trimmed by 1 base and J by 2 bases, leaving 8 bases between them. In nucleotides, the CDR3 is TGTGCCAGCAGTTACTGGGCGGGACAAGAGACCCAGTACTTC. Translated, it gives CASSYWAGQETQYF.

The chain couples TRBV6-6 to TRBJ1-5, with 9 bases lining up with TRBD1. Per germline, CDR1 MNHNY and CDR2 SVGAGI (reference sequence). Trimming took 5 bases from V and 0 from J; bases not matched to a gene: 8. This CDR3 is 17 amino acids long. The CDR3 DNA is TGTGCCAGCAGTCGCGGGACAGGGATGATTAGCAATCAGCCCCAGCATTTT. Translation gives CASSRGTGMISNQPQHF.

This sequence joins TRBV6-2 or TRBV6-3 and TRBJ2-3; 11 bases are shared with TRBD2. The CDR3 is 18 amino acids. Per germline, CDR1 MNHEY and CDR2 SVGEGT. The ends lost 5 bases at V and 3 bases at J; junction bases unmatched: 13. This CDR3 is CASSPGVFTSGSTDTQYF. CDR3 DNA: TGTGCCAGCAGTCCAGGGGTCTTCACTAGCGGGAGTACAGATACGCAGTATTTT.

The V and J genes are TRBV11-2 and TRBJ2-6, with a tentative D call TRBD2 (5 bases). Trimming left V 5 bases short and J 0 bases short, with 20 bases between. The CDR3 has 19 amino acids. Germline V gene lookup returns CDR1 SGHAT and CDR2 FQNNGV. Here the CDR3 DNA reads TGTGCCAGCAGCCCGAAGAGTGAGGGTTCCTTCTCTGGGGCCAACGTCCTGACTTTC. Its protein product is CASSPKSEGSFSGANVLTF. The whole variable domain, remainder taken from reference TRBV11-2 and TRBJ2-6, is EAGVAQSPRYKIIEKRQSVAFWCNPISGHATLYWYQQILGQGPKLLIQFQNNGVVDDSQLPKDRFSAERLKGVDSTLKIQPAKLEDSAVYLCASSPKSEGSFSGANVLTFGAGSRLTVL.

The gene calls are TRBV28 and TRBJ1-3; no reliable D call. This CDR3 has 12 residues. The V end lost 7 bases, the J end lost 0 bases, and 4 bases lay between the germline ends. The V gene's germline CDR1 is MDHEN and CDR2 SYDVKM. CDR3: CASTGSGNTIYF. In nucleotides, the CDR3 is TGTGCCAGCACGGGCTCTGGAAACACCATATATTTT.

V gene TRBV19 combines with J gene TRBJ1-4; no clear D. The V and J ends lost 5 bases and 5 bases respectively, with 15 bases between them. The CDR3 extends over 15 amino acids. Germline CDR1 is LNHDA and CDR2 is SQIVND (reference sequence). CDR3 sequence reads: CASSAWTELNEKLFF. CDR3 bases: TGTGCCAGTAGTGCATGGACGGAGCTAAATGAAAAACTGTTTTTT.